This record covers a single T cell receptor (beta chain). Its antigen is currently unknown. These data belong to a study of cytomegalovirus exposure and HLA in healthy donors. Per the germline V gene, CDR1 is GTSNPN and CDR2 is SVGIG (reference sequence). The CDR3 is made up of 14 amino acids. Study-wide results and caveats: Sequencing artifact likely explains a cluster of highly shared sequence variants. The study listed approximately 160 cytomegalovirus-associated TCR beta chains.

PCR amplification relied on 60 Vbeta primers (plus 13 Jbeta primers). Here immunoSEQ multiplex PCR was the method, and the copy in TCRdb shows in-frame clones only, minus some. In the table there are some 180,000 clones, 80% of which are singletons. Sequencing used PBMCs. The rearrangement links TRBV30 to TRBJ2-5; 11 bases align to TRBD1. TRBJ2-7 matches the DNA end more closely, so the J call is doubtful. The sequence derives from a girl between 10 and 17 years old in good health and CMV-seropositive. The CDR3 nucleotides read TGTGCCTGGAGTGTGGGGACAGGGGGCTACGAGCAGTACTTC. It codes for CAWSVGTGGYEQYF.